One and the same sample provided the 18 T cell receptor beta chains below, sequenced in a study of blood T cell repertoires in COVID-19. Libraries were prepared by immunoSEQ multiplex PCR; TCRdb keeps only in-frame clonotypes and omits some of them. Of about 180,000 clones in the sample, approximately 83% were seen once. Source material: peripheral blood. Source of these receptors: a man in his sixties with acute or convalescent COVID-19.

J is TRBJ1-3 and V is TRBV21-1. TRBV21-1 is recorded as a pseudogene. The CDR3 covers 15 residues. CDR3 residues: CASSKGGGPKYTIYF. CDR3 DNA: TGTGCCAGCAGCAAAGGGGGGGGCCCCAAATACACCATATATTTT.

The chain has TRBV5-4 and TRBJ2-5, with TRBD1 matching 7 bases. The germline gives CDR1 SGHNT, CDR2 YYREEE (reference sequence). There are 14 residues in the CDR3. The V gene end was trimmed by 4 bases and the J gene end by 2 bases; junction bases not matched to a gene: 5. CDR3 sequence reads: CASSGGTVQETQYF. For the CDR3, the DNA is TGTGCCAGCAGCGGTGGGACAGTACAAGAGACCCAGTACTTC.

The chain recombines TRBV11-1 with TRBJ1-1; no firm D call. Per germline, CDR1 SGHAT and CDR2 FQDESV (reference sequence). The V gene lost 4 bases and the J gene lost 1 base, with 7 bases spanning the gap. The CDR3 consists of 13 residues. CDR3 in amino acids: CASSWRENTEAFF. The CDR3 region has the DNA TGTGCCAGCAGCTGGAGGGAGAACACTGAAGCTTTCTTT.

The chain joins TRBV7-9 to TRBJ1-1, with D unclear. The germline V gene has CDR1 SEHNR and CDR2 FQNEAQ (reference sequence). V gave up 5 bases and J gave up 7 bases, with 14 bases separating them. CDR3 length: 13 amino acids. The CDR3 nucleotides are TGTGCCAGCAGCCCAGTACCGCGGGTTGAAGCTTTCTTT. It translates to CASSPVPRVEAFF.

With respect to this clone: One junction end disagrees with the germline gene, perhaps due to a read error. J is TRBJ2-1 and V is TRBV7-7; TRBD2 matches 10 bases. This CDR3 contains 19 residues. Germline V gives CDR1 SSHAT, CDR2 FNYEAQ (reference sequence). In DNA form, the CDR3 reads TGTGCTAGCAGCTCCCTACCAATGACTAGCGGGTGCTCCTACAATGAGCAGTTCTTC. Residues: CASSSLPMTSGCSYNEQFF.

The chain has TRBV23-1 and TRBJ1-1; D is unresolved. TRBV23-1 is classed as an ORF, of uncertain function. The length of the CDR3 is 14 residues. V lost 6 bases, J lost 5 bases, and 16 bases lay in between. The CDR3 DNA sequence: TGCGCCAGCAGGGGGTGGGAGGGTTTGACTGAAGCTTTCTTT. Translated: CASRGWEGLTEAFF.

The rearrangement uses TRBV19 and TRBJ1-5, with D perhaps TRBD1 (5 bases). Germline V lookup: CDR1 LNHDA, CDR2 SQIVND (reference sequence). V lost 4 bases, J lost 4 bases, and 23 bases lay in between. The CDR3 runs to 18 residues. CDR3 in amino acids: CASSTPYFRDAGNQPQHF. CDR3 nucleotides: TGTGCCAGTAGTACCCCATACTTCAGGGACGCGGGGAATCAGCCCCAGCATTTT.

The V and J genes are TRBV4-1 and TRBJ1-1; no definite D call. V lost 2 bases and J lost 5, with 12 bases in between. Looked up from germline, CDR1 is MGHRA and CDR2 is YSYEKL. This CDR3 is 14 amino acids long. CDR3 loop: CASSQPLERTEAFF. The CDR3 bases are TGCGCCAGCAGCCAACCCTTAGAGAGGACTGAAGCTTTCTTT.

This clone was picked up one time. The V gene is TRBV28, the J gene TRBJ2-5; the match to TRBD2 covers 8 bases. The CDR3 runs 14 residues. J was trimmed by 5 bases and V by 7 bases; bases with no gene match: 9. Germline CDR1 reads MDHEN; CDR2 reads SYDVKM. The CDR3 spells CASTLSGGRETQYF. The CDR3 DNA reads as TGTGCCAGCACCCTATCGGGGGGGAGGGAGACCCAGTACTTC.

A single count supports this clone. The rearrangement joins TRBV19 to TRBJ1-5; D call uncertain. With 7 bases removed from V and 2 bases from J, the gap between germline ends came to 12 bases. CDR1 is LNHDA, CDR2 SQIVND, per germline (reference sequence). The CDR3 is 14 residues long. The CDR3 here is CASTLTVGNQPQHF. CDR3 in DNA: TGTGCCAGTACTCTAACGGTTGGCAATCAGCCCCAGCATTTT.

J is TRBJ1-3 and V is TRBV7-2; no definite D call. The V end lost 0 bases, the J end lost 0 bases, and 6 bases lay between the germline ends. This CDR3 is 15 amino acids long. CDR1 and CDR2 from the germline V gene are SGHTA and FQGNSA. CDR3 nucleotides: TGTGCCAGCAGCTTAGCGTCAGACTCTGGAAACACCATATATTTT. Encoded protein: CASSLASDSGNTIYF.

The genes are TRBV5-1 and TRBJ2-7; D might be TRBD2 (5 bases). Trimming took off 4 bases at V and 3 bases at J, with 11 bases between the two ends. Germline V CDR1 and CDR2: SGHRS, YFSETQ. The CDR3 runs 13 residues. The DNA of the CDR3 is TGCGCCAGCAGCCTCGGACGGGACTACGAGCAGTACTTC. Translated, it gives CASSLGRDYEQYF.

The V call is TRBV2, the J call TRBJ2-7; 7 bases fit TRBD2. The CDR3 consists of 12 residues. CDR1 and CDR2 (germline): SNHLY, FYNNEI. The V segment lost 5 bases and the J segment 5 bases; nucleotides outside the gene matches: 3. CDR3: CASSWEGHEQYF. The CDR3 coding sequence is TGTGCCAGCAGTTGGGAGGGACACGAGCAGTACTTC.

The chain employs TRBV5-1 and TRBJ1-1; D is possibly TRBD1 (6 bases). Germline assignment: CDR1 SGHRS and CDR2 YFSETQ. V was pared by 3 bases and J by 5 bases, with 17 bases between. The CDR3 runs to 15 residues. This CDR3 is CASSSGTRKGTEAFF. The DNA for the CDR3 is TGCGCCAGCAGCTCCGGGACACGAAAGGGGACTGAAGCTTTCTTT.

J is TRBJ2-7 and V is TRBV5-1, with 15 positions matching TRBD2. The CDR3 is made up of 19 amino acids. Germline trimming cut 1 base from V and 3 bases from J; bases unmatched to any gene: 11. Germline V CDR1 and CDR2: SGHRS, YFSETQ. CDR3 amino acids: CASSLWTSGRAVSDYEQYF. CDR3 sequence (DNA): TGCGCCAGCAGCTTGTGGACTAGCGGGAGGGCCGTCTCTGACTACGAGCAGTACTTC.

The V and J genes are TRBV27 and TRBJ1-5, with D uncertain. The germline V and J ends were trimmed by 8 bases and 2 bases, with 25 bases remaining between them. The CDR3 length is 18 residues. Germline values: CDR1 MNHEY, CDR2 SMNVEV (reference sequence). CDR3 nucleotides: TGTGCCAGCTCCCCCCTCGGGGTTTCCCTCGTGGGCAATCAGCCCCAGCATTTT. Protein: CASSPLGVSLVGNQPQHF.

The rearrangement uses TRBV7-3 and TRBJ2-7, with D perhaps matching TRBD1 (5 bases). V was clipped by 0 bases and J by 3 bases, with 9 bases between them. In germline, CDR1 is SGHTA, CDR2 FQGTGA. CDR3 length equals 14 residues. The DNA for the CDR3 is TGTGCCAGCAGCTTAACGTCGACAGACTACGAGCAGTACTTC. This codes for CASSLTSTDYEQYF.

The V and J genes are TRBV4-1 and TRBJ2-1, with D unresolved. CDR1 is MGHRA, CDR2 YSYEKL, per germline. The CDR3 is 17 residues long. V was clipped by 2 bases and J by 5 bases, with 19 bases between them. The CDR3 protein is CASSQFDTSASDNEQFF. CDR3 sequence (DNA): TGCGCCAGCAGCCAATTCGATACCAGCGCCTCAGACAATGAGCAGTTCTTC.